This T cell receptor (beta chain) was obtained from a study of human T cells and chemical hapten exposure. TCRdb re-called the RACE reads through MiXCR, storing one row per CDR3 protein. The table includes roughly 200,000 distinct CDR3 sequences, about a fifth detected once. The time point denotes: patch test 1, 2 weeks after DPC sensitization. Treatment denoted: therapeutic diphenylcyclopropenone sensitization with weekly scalp DPC. The V gene lost 6 bases and the J gene lost 1 base, with 16 bases spanning the gap. Germline-derived CDR1 and CDR2 are ENHRY and SYGVKD. The CDR3 runs to 15 residues. The genes are TRBV10-3 and TRBJ2-7; TRBD1 is a possible D gene (5 bases). Sequenced material: whole blood, taken in connection with sensitization to the hapten diphenylcyclopropenone (DPC). This TCR came from a woman aged 50 to 60 with alopecia areata. Some clones in this sample may be carry-over from other donors' samples. The CDR3 coding sequence is TGTGCCATCAGGATAGGAAGAACAGGTTCCTACGAGCAGTACTTC. It is translated as CAIRIGRTGSYEQYF.